Following are 25 T cell receptor beta chains from one sample sequenced in a study of neoadjuvant anti-PD-1 for oral cavity cancer. This table comes from immunoSEQ multiplex PCR, and its TCRdb copy is limited to in-frame clones, with some not included. The table lists under 8,500 clones, more than 40% of them singletons. Sequenced here: tumor tissue, sampled before nivolumab (anti-PD-1) treatment. These receptors originate from a person aged 40-85 years with oral cavity squamous cell carcinoma.

The V call is TRBV5-6, the J call TRBJ2-3; TRBD1 or TRBD2 may be the D gene (5 bases each). The CDR3 runs to 15 residues. The V end lost 3 bases, the J end lost 2 bases, and 13 bases lay between the germline ends. CDR1 is SGHDT and CDR2 is YYEEEE in the germline V gene. The CDR3 DNA is TGTGCCAGCAGCTGGGGCGGCGGGTTCACAGATACGCAGTATTTT. Translating it yields CASSWGGGFTDTQYF.

This clone has a handful of counts. The chain recombines TRBV19 with TRBJ1-2; D may be TRBD1 (5 bases). There are 13 residues in the CDR3. The germline V gene has CDR1 LNHDA and CDR2 SQIVND (reference sequence). V lost 2 bases, J lost 4 bases, and 8 bases lay in between. CDR3 sequence (DNA): TGTGCCAGTAGTATAAAGACAGCCTATGGCTACACCTTC. Residues: CASSIKTAYGYTF.

This clone was seen more than once but under ten times. CDR3 in amino acids: CASSVESYNYGYTF. The CDR3 region has the DNA TGCGCCAGCAGCGTGGAGTCTTATAACTATGGCTACACCTTC. The chain uses TRBV5-1 and TRBJ1-2, with D unresolved. Germline V gene sequence: CDR1 SGHRS, CDR2 YFSETQ. CDR3 length equals 14 residues. Trimming left V 4 bases short and J 1 base short, with 11 bases between. Based on the CDR3 plus reference TRBV5-1 and TRBJ1-2, the full variable domain is KAGVTQTPRYLIKTRGQQVTLSCSPISGHRSVSWYQQTPGQGLQFLFEYFSETQRNKGNFPGRFSGRQFSNSRSEMNVSTLELGDSALYLCASSVESYNYGYTFGSGTRLTVV.

This sequence joins TRBV5-1 and TRBJ2-1; 10 positions match TRBD2. The CDR3 covers 15 residues. The V segment lost 4 bases and the J segment 8 bases; nucleotides outside the gene matches: 9. CDR1 SGHRS and CDR2 YFSETQ come from the germline V gene. The CDR3 spells CASSPSSGSFDEQFF. As DNA, the CDR3 is TGCGCCAGCAGCCCCTCTAGCGGGAGCTTTGATGAGCAGTTCTTC.

This chain joins TRBV28 and TRBJ1-2, with D possibly TRBD1 on 6 matching bases. Germline-derived CDR1 and CDR2 are MDHEN and SYDVKM. The V end was cut by 7 bases, the J end by 2 bases, with 14 bases between. The CDR3 spans 14 residues. The CDR3 nucleotides are TGTGCCAGCACACCCCCTGGACAGAACTATGGCTACACCTTC. This codes for CASTPPGQNYGYTF.

This rearrangement joins TRBV10-3 to TRBJ1-5; perhaps TRBD1 as D (6 bases). The length of the CDR3 is 14 residues. Germline assignment: CDR1 ENHRY and CDR2 SYGVKD. Trimming stripped 5 bases from V and 2 bases from J, with 10 bases between. The CDR3 loop is CAISQGLGNQPQHF. As DNA, the CDR3 is TGTGCCATCAGTCAGGGGTTGGGCAATCAGCCCCAGCATTTT.

This clone occurred a few times. The J gene is TRBJ1-1, the V gene TRBV5-1; 8 bases agree with TRBD1. CDR1 and CDR2 (germline): SGHRS, YFSETQ. With 4 bases clipped from V and 8 bases from J, the junction kept 10 bases outside the gene matches. The CDR3 totals 14 residues. The CDR3 here is CASSRTGSESEAFF. The CDR3 DNA follows: TGCGCCAGCAGCAGGACAGGGTCAGAGTCGGAAGCTTTCTTT.

V and J are TRBV5-6 and TRBJ2-1; 11 bases align to TRBD2. CDR1 and CDR2 from the germline V gene are SGHDT and YYEEEE. The CDR3 covers 17 residues. Trimming took 4 bases from V and 1 from J; bases not matched to a gene: 7. In nucleotides, the CDR3 is TGTGCCAGCAGCCCACTAGCGGGAGCAGGTTCCTACAATGAGCAGTTCTTC. Translated: CASSPLAGAGSYNEQFF.

V is TRBV28 and J is TRBJ2-7; TRBD2 might be the D (5 bases). The V gene's germline CDR1 is MDHEN and CDR2 SYDVKM. This CDR3 has 13 amino acids. Trimming removed 2 bases from V and 6 bases from J, with 11 bases in between. This chain's CDR3 is CASSLAGLGEQYF. CDR3 sequence (DNA): TGTGCCAGCAGTTTAGCGGGCCTCGGCGAGCAGTACTTC.

In regard to this clone: An end of the junction does not agree with germline; a read error may underlie this. The V call is TRBV7-7, the J call TRBJ2-3; 7 positions agree with TRBD2. Germline V gene data show CDR1 as SSHAT and CDR2 as FNYEAQ (reference sequence). CDR3 length: 13 residues. DNA for the CDR3: TGTGCTAGCAGCCCTGGGAGGGAGTCTACGCAGTATTTT. It specifies CASSPGRESTQYF.

The rearrangement links TRBV14 to TRBJ1-1, with D uncertain. Germline CDR1 reads SGHDN; CDR2 reads FVKESK. The germline V and J ends were trimmed by 3 bases and 2 bases, with 7 bases remaining between them. CDR3 size: 13 residues. This chain's CDR3 is CASSHGRNTEAFF. The CDR3 bases are TGTGCCAGCAGCCATGGCAGAAACACTGAAGCTTTCTTT.

The chain combines TRBV7-8 with TRBJ2-3; a possible D gene is TRBD1 (6 bases). This CDR3 comprises 14 residues. The V gene lost 5 bases and the J gene lost 4 bases, with 13 bases spanning the gap. Germline V CDR1 and CDR2: SGHVS, FQNEAQ. This CDR3 is CASSIVPGADTQYF. As DNA, the CDR3 is TGTGCCAGCAGCATAGTCCCAGGGGCAGATACGCAGTATTTT.

The rearrangement joins TRBV2 to TRBJ2-5; 12 bases are a match to TRBD2. CDR1 is SNHLY, CDR2 FYNNEI, per germline. The CDR3 totals 15 residues. V was clipped by 6 bases and J by 4 bases; unmatched bases: 6. The CDR3 bases are TGTGCCAGCAGACTAGCGGGAGGTTCGAGAGAGACCCAGTACTTC. This sequence encodes CASRLAGGSRETQYF.

The chain is built from TRBV15 and TRBJ2-3; 13 bases are shared with TRBD2. CDR1 is LNHNV and CDR2 is YYDKDF in the germline V gene (reference sequence). CDR3 length: 16 amino acids. Germline trimming cut 5 bases from V and 2 bases from J; bases unmatched to any gene: 4. Here the CDR3 reads CATSEGLAGATDTQYF. In nucleotides, the CDR3 is TGTGCCACCAGCGAAGGACTAGCGGGAGCCACAGATACGCAGTATTTT.

The CDR3: CASSAPRGSRSYEQYF. The DNA of the CDR3 is TGTGCCAGCAGTGCCCCCCGCGGGAGTAGGTCCTACGAGCAGTACTTC. This chain joins TRBV28 and TRBJ2-7, with TRBD2 matching over 7 bases. Germline V gives CDR1 MDHEN, CDR2 SYDVKM. The trim removed 5 bases at V and 1 base at J, leaving 11 bases unmatched. The CDR3 contains 16 residues. The full variable domain, in which reference TRBV28 and TRBJ2-7 provide the parts outside the CDR3, is DVKVTQSSRYLVKRTGEKVFLECVQDMDHENMFWYRQDPGLGLRLIYFSYDVKMKEKGDIPEGYSVSREKKERFSLILESASTNQTSMYLCASSAPRGSRSYEQYFGPGTRLTVT.

This clone is large by share. For the CDR3, the DNA is TGCGCCAGCAGTGAGACCGTCGGACCCTCTTTCTTT. It specifies CASSETVGPSFF. The chain couples TRBV10-2 to TRBJ1-1; the D is unclear. V was pared by 2 bases and J by 12 bases, with 13 bases between. The CDR3 length is 12 residues. Germline V lookup: CDR1 WSHSY, CDR2 SAAADI.

Judged by abundance, this clone is medium-sized. The chain uses TRBV5-1 and TRBJ1-2; perhaps TRBD1 as D (5 bases). The ends were cut back, 3 bases at V and 8 bases at J, with 17 bases in the middle. CDR1 is SGHRS, CDR2 YFSETQ, per germline. CDR3 length: 14 amino acids. CDR3 DNA sequence: TGCGCCAGCAGCTCGGACTCCCAGGGTTGGGGCTACACCTTC. Its translation: CASSSDSQGWGYTF. Looking up the rest from reference TRBV5-1 and TRBJ1-2 gives the full variable domain: KAGVTQTPRYLIKTRGQQVTLSCSPISGHRSVSWYQQTPGQGLQFLFEYFSETQRNKGNFPGRFSGRQFSNSRSEMNVSTLELGDSALYLCASSSDSQGWGYTFGSGTRLTVV.

The sample holds a few counts of this clone. The genes are TRBV6-5 and TRBJ1-5, with 8 bases aligning to TRBD1. V dropped 5 bases and J dropped 1; count of bases not matched to a gene: 4. CDR1 MNHEY and CDR2 SVGAGI come from the germline V gene. The CDR3 spans 15 residues. The CDR3 region has the DNA TGTGCCAGCAGTCCTCAGGGGGCAAGCAATCAGCCCCAGCATTTT. Protein product: CASSPQGASNQPQHF.

CDR3 DNA sequence: TGTGCCAGCAGCTTATTGCGCGGGACTGAGACCCAGTACTTC. Its translation: CASSLLRGTETQYF. The gene calls are TRBV7-2 and TRBJ2-5; D is possibly TRBD2 (6 bases). Trimming took off 2 bases at V and 5 bases at J, with 12 bases between the two ends. The CDR3 contains 14 residues. Germline V gene sequence: CDR1 SGHTA, CDR2 FQGNSA.

The chain carries TRBV28 and TRBJ2-1, with 15 nucleotides matching TRBD2. Trimming took 5 bases from V and 9 from J; bases not matched to a gene: 8. Germline V gene data show CDR1 as MDHEN and CDR2 as SYDVKM. The CDR3 has 16 amino acids. The DNA for the CDR3 is TGTGCCAGCAGTACCGGACTAGCGGGAGGGCGGAGTGAGCAGTTCTTC. Translation gives CASSTGLAGGRSEQFF.

This clone was seen only a few times. This chain links TRBV7-6 with TRBJ2-7; D ambiguous. With 2 bases removed from V and 2 bases from J, the gap between germline ends came to 22 bases. This CDR3 is 18 amino acids long. CDR1 and CDR2 (germline): SGHVS, FNYEAQ. CDR3 sequence reads: CASSLRPASPTFTYEQYF. CDR3 in DNA: TGTGCCAGCAGCTTACGCCCCGCCTCGCCGACTTTTACCTACGAGCAGTACTTC.

The chain combines TRBV11-2 with TRBJ1-1; 7 bases agree with TRBD1. This CDR3 comprises 12 residues. CDR1 and CDR2 (germline): SGHAT, FQNNGV. With V trimmed by 2 bases and J by 6 bases, 0 bases remained unmatched. In DNA form, the CDR3 reads TGTGCCAGCAGCTTACAGGGGGCTGAAGCTTTCTTT. Its translation is CASSLQGAEAFF.

The table lists this clone with a few counts. This sequence joins TRBV10-3 and TRBJ2-7; D is perhaps TRBD2 (6 bases). CDR3 size: 13 residues. The V gene lost 7 bases and the J gene lost 1 base, with 11 bases spanning the gap. Germline V gives CDR1 ENHRY, CDR2 SYGVKD. The CDR3 reads CAITGGISYEQYF. In DNA, the CDR3 is TGTGCCATCACAGGCGGGATTTCCTACGAGCAGTACTTC.

The chain combines TRBV7-9 with TRBJ2-1; 11 bases match TRBD2. Per the germline V gene, CDR1 is SEHNR and CDR2 is FQNEAQ (reference sequence). V lost 5 bases and J lost 5; bases outside the gene matches: 5. The CDR3 contains 15 residues. The chain's CDR3 is CASSTTSGGNNEQFF. CDR3 sequence (DNA): TGTGCCAGCAGCACAACTAGCGGGGGAAACAATGAGCAGTTCTTC.

This clone was seen only a few times. It is unclear where the CDR3 begins or ends on the DNA, so no DNA is shown, and the CDR3 is as TCRdb lists it. The chain recombines TRBV27 with TRBJ2-7; the tabulated D call, TRBD1, remains unverified against the DNA. The CDR3 numbers 16 amino acids, ends counted. Germline CDR1 and CDR2: MNHEY and SMNVEV (reference sequence). CDR3 in amino acids: CASSTSTGSLIYEQYF.